Included here is one T cell receptor (beta chain) sequence, with context. The antigen is unknown. Mismatch with germline at one junction end may stem from a read error. The source of the sample is a study of PD-1 blockade in classical Hodgkin lymphoma. Study results and caveats: Patients who responded completely had about the same baseline diversity as newly diagnosed patients. Baseline TCR diversity was reportedly lower in newly diagnosed patients than healthy donors. CD4+ TCR diversity climbed significantly by C4D1, unlike CD8+ TCR diversity.

As for time point: cycle 4 day 1 (C4D1), after more than five weeks of nivolumab. Each of the patients experienced relapse following autologous stem cell transplantation, and their brentuximab vedotin exposure differed. Germline V gene lookup returns CDR1 SEHNR and CDR2 FQNEAQ (reference sequence). The CDR3 has 10 residues. Sequencing was performed with immunoSEQ multiplex PCR; in TCRdb, only in-frame clones are kept and a portion is missing. In the table there are 75,000 to 100,000 clones, 85% to 95% of which are singletons. The gene calls are TRBV7-9 and TRBJ2-3; D is ambiguous. The TCR originated in a human donor with classical Hodgkin lymphoma. The sample was peripheral blood mononuclear cells (PBMCs), taken before the fourth cycle of nivolumab. CDR3 loop: CASSLAGVNF. The CDR3 coding sequence is TGTGCCAGCAGCTTAGCTGGGGTAAATTTT.